Following are 13 T cell receptor beta chains from one sample sequenced in a study of CD8 T cells in ankylosing spondylitis. TCRdb recomputed calls from the 5' RACE reads with MiXCR, one row per CDR3 protein. The sample yields 200,000 to 250,000 distinct CDR3 sequences, about 11% seen once. The material sequenced was blood, either unsorted or a sorted T cell fraction (not recorded which). These TCRs come from a male donor with ankylosing spondylitis or in good health (not recorded which).

V gene TRBV5-1 combines with J gene TRBJ1-6; a weak D match, TRBD1 (5 bases). Germline V gene sequence: CDR1 SGHRS, CDR2 YFSETQ. CDR3 length: 15 residues. V lost 0 bases and J lost 9, with 13 bases in between. The CDR3 loop reads CASSLAGDSPSPLHF. The CDR3 nucleotides are TGCGCCAGCAGCTTGGCGGGGGATTCCCCTTCACCCCTCCACTTT.

This clonotype was recorded at least ten times. CDR3 in amino acids: CASSAGQGMNTEAFF. DNA for the CDR3: TGCGCCAGCAGCGCCGGACAGGGAATGAACACTGAAGCTTTCTTT. The chain has TRBV5-1 and TRBJ1-1, with 8 bases aligning to TRBD1. V lost 4 bases, J lost 0 bases, and 5 bases stayed unmatched. The CDR3 extends over 15 amino acids. Germline V gene data show CDR1 as SGHRS and CDR2 as YFSETQ.

V usage is TRBV3-1 and J usage is TRBJ1-1; D is uncertain. The CDR3 covers 15 residues. Per the germline V gene, CDR1 is LGHDT and CDR2 is YNNKEL (reference sequence). Between the trimmed V and J ends, which lost 0 bases and 1 base, there was a span of 9 bases. CDR3 in amino acids: CASSQEYSRNTEAFF. CDR3 bases: TGTGCCAGCAGCCAAGAATACAGCAGGAACACTGAAGCTTTCTTT.

This clonotype was seen at least ten times. The chain uses TRBV5-1 and TRBJ2-1, with 8 bases lining up with TRBD2. CDR1 and CDR2 (germline): SGHRS, YFSETQ. The CDR3 covers 15 residues. Trimming cost V 4 bases and J 5 bases; bases outside gene matches: 8. CDR3 in amino acids: CASSMKRGRNNEQFF. The CDR3 DNA is TGCGCCAGCAGCATGAAGCGGGGGCGCAACAATGAGCAGTTCTTC.

This clonotype was found a few times. This chain joins TRBV10-3 and TRBJ2-7; D is ambiguous. Trimming removed 6 bases from V and 7 bases from J, with 22 bases in between. CDR3 length: 15 amino acids. CDR1 is ENHRY and CDR2 is SYGVKD in the germline V gene. CDR3 sequence: CAIRLDGERAREQYF. The CDR3 coding sequence is TGTGCCATCAGATTAGACGGAGAACGAGCTCGGGAGCAGTACTTC.

This clonotype was counted ten times or more. This sequence joins TRBV5-1 and TRBJ2-3, with D unresolved. CDR1 SGHRS and CDR2 YFSETQ come from the germline V gene. Trimming stripped 0 bases from V and 4 bases from J, with 6 bases between. The CDR3 length is 13 residues. The CDR3 loop reads CASSLGLPDTQYF. CDR3 nucleotide sequence: TGCGCCAGCAGCTTGGGGCTACCAGATACGCAGTATTTT.

The chain links TRBV2 to TRBJ1-1; D perhaps matches TRBD1 (5 bases). Trimming left V 5 bases short and J 1 base short, with 23 bases between. Germline V lookup: CDR1 SNHLY, CDR2 FYNNEI. The CDR3 is made up of 18 amino acids. The CDR3 loop is CASSPQKLLLTGNTEAFF. In nucleotides, the CDR3 is TGTGCCAGCAGTCCACAAAAACTGCTACTTACAGGGAACACTGAAGCTTTCTTT. Supplemented by reference TRBV2 and TRBJ1-1, the full variable domain reads EPEVTQTPSHQVTQMGQEVILRCVPISNHLYFYWYRQILGQKVEFLVSFYNNEISEKSEIFDDQFSVERPDGSNFTLKIRSTKLEDSAMYFCASSPQKLLLTGNTEAFFGQGTRLTVV.

The sample holds many counts of this clonotype. The V gene is TRBV20-1, the J gene TRBJ1-1; possibly TRBD1 for D (6 bases). Per germline, CDR1 DFQATT and CDR2 SNEGSKA (reference sequence). V lost 6 bases to trimming and J lost 0 bases, with 11 bases between them. The CDR3 covers 13 residues. CDR3 sequence: CSAYQGLNTEAFF. In DNA, the CDR3 is TGCAGTGCGTATCAGGGGTTGAACACTGAAGCTTTCTTT.

This clonotype was found many times. The genes are TRBV27 and TRBJ2-3; 9 bases map to TRBD2. CDR1 MNHEY and CDR2 SMNVEV come from the germline V gene (reference sequence). The CDR3 spans 16 residues. V gave up 1 base and J gave up 2 bases; unmatched junction bases: 4. This CDR3 is CASSLLAGAYTDTQYF. The CDR3 region has the DNA TGTGCCAGCAGTTTATTAGCGGGGGCCTACACAGATACGCAGTATTTT.

This clonotype was seen at least ten times. The chain is built from TRBV20-1 and TRBJ2-3; D may be TRBD2 (7 bases). Germline V CDR1 and CDR2: DFQATT, SNEGSKA (reference sequence). V lost 3 bases and J lost 3, with 13 bases in between. CDR3 size: 14 residues. CDR3 residues: CSASSGGRTDTQYF. CDR3 sequence (DNA): TGCAGTGCTAGTTCGGGGGGCCGGACAGATACGCAGTATTTT.

The chain employs TRBV20-1 and TRBJ2-5; D gene ambiguous. CDR3 length: 17 amino acids. Trimming left V 0 bases short and J 2 bases short, with 19 bases between. The germline V gene encodes CDR1 DFQATT and CDR2 SNEGSKA (reference sequence). This CDR3 reads CSARESRAQPEQETQYF. The CDR3 region has the DNA TGCAGTGCTAGAGAGTCAAGGGCACAGCCCGAACAAGAGACCCAGTACTTC.

The chain uses TRBV4-2 and TRBJ2-7; possibly TRBD1 for D (6 bases). The CDR3 runs to 16 residues. Germline V gene lookup returns CDR1 LGHNA and CDR2 YNFKEQ. V lost 3 bases, J lost 0 bases, and 15 bases lay in between. This CDR3 is CASSQENTGPSYEQYF. CDR3 DNA: TGTGCCAGCAGCCAGGAAAACACAGGGCCCTCCTACGAGCAGTACTTC.

This clonotype was detected many times. This rearrangement joins TRBV5-6 to TRBJ2-1; no reliable D call. The V end was cut by 4 bases, the J end by 13 bases, with 21 bases between. Germline CDR1 reads SGHDT; CDR2 reads YYEEEE. CDR3 length equals 14 residues. CDR3 region: CASSVSFRFFEQFF. The CDR3 DNA follows: TGTGCCAGCAGCGTGAGCTTTCGTTTTTTCGAACAGTTCTTC.